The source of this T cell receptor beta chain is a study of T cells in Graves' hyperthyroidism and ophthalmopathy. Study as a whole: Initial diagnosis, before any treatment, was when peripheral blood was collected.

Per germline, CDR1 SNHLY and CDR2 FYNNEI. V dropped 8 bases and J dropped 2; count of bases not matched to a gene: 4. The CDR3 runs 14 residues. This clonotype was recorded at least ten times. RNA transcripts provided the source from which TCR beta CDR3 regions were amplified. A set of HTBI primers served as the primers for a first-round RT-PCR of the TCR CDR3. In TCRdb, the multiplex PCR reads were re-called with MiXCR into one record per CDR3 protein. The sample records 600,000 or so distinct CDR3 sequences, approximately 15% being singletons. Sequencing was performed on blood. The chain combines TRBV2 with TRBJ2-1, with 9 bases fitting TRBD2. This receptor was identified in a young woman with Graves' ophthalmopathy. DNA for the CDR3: TGTGCCAGCGACGGACTAGCGACCTACAATGAGCAGTTCTTC. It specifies CASDGLATYNEQFF.